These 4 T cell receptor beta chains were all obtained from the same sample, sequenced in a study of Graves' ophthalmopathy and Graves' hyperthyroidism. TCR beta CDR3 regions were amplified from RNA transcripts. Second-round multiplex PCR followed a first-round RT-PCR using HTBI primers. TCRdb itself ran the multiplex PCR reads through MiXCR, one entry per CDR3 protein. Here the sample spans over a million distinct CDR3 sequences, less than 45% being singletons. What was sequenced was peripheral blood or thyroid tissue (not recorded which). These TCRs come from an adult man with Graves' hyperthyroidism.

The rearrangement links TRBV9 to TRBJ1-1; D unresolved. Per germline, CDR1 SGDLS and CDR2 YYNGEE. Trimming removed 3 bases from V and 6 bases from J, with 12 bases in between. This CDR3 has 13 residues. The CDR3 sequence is CASSANKGAEAFF. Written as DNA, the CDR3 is TGTGCCAGCAGCGCCAACAAGGGTGCTGAAGCTTTCTTT.

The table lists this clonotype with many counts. The DNA for the CDR3 is TGTGCCAGCAGTTCAACAGGGGGCTGGGAGACCCAGTACTTC. It encodes CASSSTGGWETQYF. The chain couples TRBV12-3 or TRBV12-4 to TRBJ2-5; 9 bases match TRBD1. Losses at the gene ends were 4 bases for V and 5 bases for J; bases not matched to a gene: 5. The length of the CDR3 is 14 residues.

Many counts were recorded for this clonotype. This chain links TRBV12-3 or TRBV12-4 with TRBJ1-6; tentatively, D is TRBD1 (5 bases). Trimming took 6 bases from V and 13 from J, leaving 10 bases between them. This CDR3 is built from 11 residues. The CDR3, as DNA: TGTGCCAGCAGCTCCTGGGGGCCCCTCCACTTT. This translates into CASSSWGPLHF.

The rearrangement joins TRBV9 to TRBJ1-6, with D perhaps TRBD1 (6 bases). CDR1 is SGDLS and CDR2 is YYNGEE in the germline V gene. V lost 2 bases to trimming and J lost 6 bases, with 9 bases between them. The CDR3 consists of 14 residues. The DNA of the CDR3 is TGTGCCAGCAGCGTTTGGACAGTTAATTCACCCCTCCACTTT. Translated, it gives CASSVWTVNSPLHF.